This T cell receptor (beta chain) emerged from a study of shared clonotypes between healthy human individuals. Study in general: Researchers assigned three CD4 naive, three CD4 memory, two CD8 naive and one CD8 memory plate to each donor. Study-level points and caveats: An anticipated effect of sequencing depth on clonotype sharing among donors was recognized. Clonotypes which were not shared had lower generation probabilities than clonotypes that all four donors shared.

Clones were read by immunoSEQ multiplex PCR, and TCRdb kept only the in-frame ones, dropping some. The sample includes under 1 million clones, 80% to 95% seen only once; the top ten take about 25%. Positively selected for CCR7, the CD45RO-negative cells used as naive CD8 cells excluded terminally differentiated effector memory CD45RA+ cells. In regard to this clone: Its antigen is still unknown. Because the CDR3's place on the DNA is in doubt, the DNA is left out and the CDR3 is given as listed by TCRdb.

The CDR3 comprises 15 residues, both ends counted. Germline V gives CDR1 SGDLS, CDR2 YYNGEE. The chain has TRBV9 and TRBJ2-5. Sequencing was done on a sample of naive CD8+ T cells sorted from blood. The sequence derives from a young man in good health. CDR3 loop: CASSVGGGYTQYFYF.